The text below deals with one T cell receptor (beta chain). It has no known antigen specificity. No base-level quality is on record; no much larger clone is a single base apart. The data derive from a study of T cells in narcolepsy (dated by TCRdb to 2016 to 2019). Background on the whole study: Healthy control donors were enrolled in the study alongside patients who had narcolepsy type 1 or type 2 (NT1, NT2). To look for autoreactive T cells in narcolepsy patients that target self-antigens of hypocretin neurons (hypocretin, TRIB2), the study used TCR Vbeta sequencing to follow clonotypes in blood and CSF. Here is what the overall study found, with its caveats: Numbers of sequenced blood memory CD4+ clonotypes were comparable, averaging about 40,000 in patients and 30,000 to 35,000 in controls. In plots comparing CSF and blood CD4+ T cell clonotypes from the same patient, HCRT-specific and TRIB2-specific autoreactive clonotypes were highlighted. According to the report, autoreactive clonotypes were detected serially in the blood of the same patients and of different patients, but not in healthy controls. Certain blood memory CD4+ repertoires from patients and controls had no sequences that matched autoreactive T cell clones.

The library was prepared using the immunoSEQ multiplex PCR assay. TCRdb's version of the immuneACCESS table is confined to in-frame rearrangements and falls short of the full clone set. An unresolved V gene accounts for under half of the shortfall where checked; the remainder is of unknown origin. Counted in this sample were around 27,000 clones; roughly four fifths of them appeared once. Of the sample, 0.55% to 0.75% falls within the top ten clones. CDR1 and CDR2 (SGHTS, YDEGEE) derive from the germline V gene. Deletion took 0 bases off V and 0 bases off J, with a span of 12 bases between the germline ends. The CDR3 numbers 16 residues from cysteine through phenylalanine. The only DNA kept is the CDR3, 48 bases in frame from the first base. Memory CD4+ T cells were sorted ex vivo from peripheral blood of narcolepsy patients and healthy controls for TCR Vbeta sequencing.

Sequenced input: CD45RA- memory CD4+ T cells from PBMCs. The cell subset or site label, as the study defines it: memory T cells sorted ex vivo from peripheral blood. The sequence came from a human donor with narcolepsy. Recombination linked TRBV5-8 to TRBJ1-1; matching of 6 bases hints at TRBD1 as the D gene. At the DNA level, the sequence is TGTGCCAGCAGCTTGGCGGTAACAGGGCTGAACACTGAAGCTTTCTTT. It encodes CASSLAVTGLNTEAFF.